This TCR beta chain came from a study of vaccination and CD4 T cells after COVID-19. Study at large: Two doses of either BNT162b2 or mRNA-1273 vaccine went to participants. A CEFX pool, an HIV-1 Nef pool, or else no peptide went into the control cultures.

This sample's treatment: approximately 11-day PBMC culture with coronavirus spike peptide pools or control peptides (ViraFEST assay). At both days 3 and 7, half the medium was replaced with fresh IL-2 medium. Cultured CD4+ T cell DNA underwent sequencing with the Oncomine TCR Beta short-read assay. TCRdb analysed the PCR reads with MiXCR anew, one entry per CDR3 protein. Altogether about 5,400 distinct CDR3 sequences are present, around 50% being singletons, with the ten largest covering approximately 30%. Study-wide findings and caveats: Clonotypes reactive to SARS-CoV-2 had a median that went up from approximately 21 to 38, but not significantly.

Per germline, CDR1 DFQATT and CDR2 SNEGSKA (reference sequence). The CDR3 sequence is 19 residues long. V lost 0 bases to trimming and J lost 0 bases; unmatched junction nucleotides: 11. Concerning this clonotype itself: The antigen remains undetermined.

Sequenced: CD4+ T cells from blood, cultured in vitro. The chain uses TRBV20-1 and TRBJ2-3; 11 nucleotides agree with TRBD2. The TCR sequence derives from a human donor who had recovered from COVID-19. CDR3 protein: CSARDLEASGGSSTDTQYF. CDR3 DNA: TGCAGTGCTAGAGATCTGGAGGCTAGCGGGGGGTCTAGCACAGATACGCAGTATTTT.